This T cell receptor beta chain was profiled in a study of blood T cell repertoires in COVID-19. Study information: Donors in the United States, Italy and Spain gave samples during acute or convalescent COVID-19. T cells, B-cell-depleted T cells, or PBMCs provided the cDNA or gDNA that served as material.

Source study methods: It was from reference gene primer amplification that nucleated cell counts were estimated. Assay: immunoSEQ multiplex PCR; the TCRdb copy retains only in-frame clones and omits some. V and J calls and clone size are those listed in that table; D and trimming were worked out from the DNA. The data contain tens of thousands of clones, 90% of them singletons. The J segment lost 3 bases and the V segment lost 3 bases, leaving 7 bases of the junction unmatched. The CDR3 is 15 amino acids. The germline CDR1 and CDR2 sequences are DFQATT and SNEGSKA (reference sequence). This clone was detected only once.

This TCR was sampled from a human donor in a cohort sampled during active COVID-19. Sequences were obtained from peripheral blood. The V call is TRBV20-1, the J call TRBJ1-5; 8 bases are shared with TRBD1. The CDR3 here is CSASTGTGHNQPQHF. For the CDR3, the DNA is TGCAGTGCTAGTACCGGGACAGGACACAATCAGCCCCAGCATTTT.